The 21 T cell receptor beta chains reported below all come from one sample, sequenced in a study of T cell changes during pregnancy in multiple sclerosis. The method was immunoSEQ multiplex PCR; TCRdb's version includes in-frame clones alone and lacks a portion of them. This sample has 45,000 to 60,000 clones, with roughly nine tenths found just once. The sample here was CD8+ T cells from peripheral blood mononuclear cells, taken in the second trimester of pregnancy. The receptors derive from a female donor with multiple sclerosis, enrolled in a pregnancy study.

V usage is TRBV6-6 and J usage is TRBJ1-2, with 9 bases identical to TRBD1. V trimming: 7 bases; J trimming: 8 bases; junction bases outside the gene matches: 11. Germline CDR1 reads MNHNY; CDR2 reads SVGAGI (reference sequence). The CDR3 extends over 14 amino acids. Here the CDR3 reads CASTGTGMPDGYTF. CDR3 sequence (DNA): TGTGCCAGCACCGGGACAGGGATGCCGGACGGCTACACCTTC.

V and J are TRBV6-5 and TRBJ1-2; D possibly corresponds to TRBD1 (5 bases). V gave up 7 bases and J gave up 4 bases, with 16 bases separating them. This CDR3 has 14 amino acids. CDR1 MNHEY and CDR2 SVGAGI come from the germline V gene. The CDR3 DNA reads as TGTGCCAGCACCGATGACAGCTTCGGCTATGGCTACACCTTC. It specifies CASTDDSFGYGYTF.

This chain uses TRBV9 with TRBJ2-2; D unresolved. The V and J ends lost 3 bases and 1 base respectively, with 13 bases between them. Per the germline V gene, CDR1 is SGDLS and CDR2 is YYNGEE. CDR3 length: 16 amino acids. CDR3 in amino acids: CASSGISGVNTGELFF. The DNA of the CDR3 is TGTGCCAGCAGCGGCATCTCGGGTGTGAACACCGGGGAGCTGTTTTTT. The full variable domain, its missing parts supplied by reference TRBV9 and TRBJ2-2, is DSGVTQTPKHLITATGQRVTLRCSPRSGDLSVYWYQQSLDQGLQFLIQYYNGEERAKGNILERFSAQQFPDLHSELNLSSLELGDSALYFCASSGISGVNTGELFFGEGSRLTVL.

The sample holds many counts of this clone. V and J are TRBV2 and TRBJ2-1; TRBD1 aligns across 10 bases. V shed 7 bases, J shed 8 bases, and the junction held 2 bases outside the gene matches. CDR3 size: 12 residues. The germline gives CDR1 SNHLY, CDR2 FYNNEI. The CDR3: CASKTGGYEQFF. For the CDR3, the DNA is TGTGCCAGCAAGACAGGGGGCTATGAGCAGTTCTTC.

The chain uses TRBV13 and TRBJ2-4; TRBD2 aligns across 15 bases. From germline, CDR1 is PRHDT and CDR2 FYEKMQ (reference sequence). This CDR3 comprises 20 residues. J lost 0 bases, V lost 5 bases, and 11 bases had no gene match. The CDR3 is CASSPWGLAGGLLAKNIQYF. The DNA for the CDR3 is TGTGCCAGCAGCCCATGGGGACTAGCGGGGGGATTACTAGCCAAAAACATTCAGTACTTC.

The chain links TRBV18 to TRBJ2-2; TRBD2 is a possible D gene (5 bases). CDR1 KGHSH and CDR2 LQKENI come from the germline V gene. The V end lost 3 bases, the J end lost 7 bases, and 6 bases lay between the germline ends. The CDR3 spans 12 residues. CDR3 region: CASSPTIGELFF. The CDR3 coding sequence is TGTGCCAGCTCACCGACTATCGGGGAGCTGTTTTTT. The entire variable domain, with the rest obtained from reference TRBV18 and TRBJ2-2, is as follows: NAGVMQNPRHLVRRRGQEARLRCSPMKGHSHVYWYRQLPEEGLKFMVYLQKENIIDESGMPKERFSAEFPKEGPSILRIQQVVRGDSAAYFCASSPTIGELFFGEGSRLTVL.

The chain combines TRBV7-8 with TRBJ2-5; 7 bases match TRBD1. Germline V gives CDR1 SGHVS, CDR2 FQNEAQ. This CDR3 spans 14 amino acids. After removal of 5 bases from V and 2 bases from J, the junction contained 5 bases not matched to a gene. DNA for the CDR3: TGTGCCAGCAGCCGTGGGACAGCGCAAGAGACCCAGTACTTC. Protein: CASSRGTAQETQYF.

Here the CDR3 DNA reads TGTGCCAGCAGCCCACGAGGGGGGGGCACTGAAGCTTTCTTT. This translates into CASSPRGGGTEAFF. This chain joins TRBV11-2 and TRBJ1-1, with D maybe TRBD1 (6 bases). The CDR3 loop spans 14 amino acids. Trimming cost V 5 bases and J 4 bases, with 14 bases left between them. Germline CDR1 is SGHAT and CDR2 is FQNNGV.

This chain links TRBV5-6 with TRBJ1-1; perhaps TRBD1 as D (5 bases). Trimming stripped 4 bases from V and 6 bases from J, with 10 bases between. CDR1 is SGHDT and CDR2 is YYEEEE in the germline V gene. The CDR3 length is 12 residues. The CDR3 DNA reads TGTGCCAGCAGCGAAGGGGACTCTGAAGCTTTCTTT. Its translation is CASSEGDSEAFF.

The chain uses TRBV28 and TRBJ1-2; possibly TRBD1 for D (6 bases). This CDR3 region has 14 residues. Per germline, CDR1 MDHEN and CDR2 SYDVKM. V shed 3 bases and J shed 8 bases, with 16 bases lying between them. The CDR3 protein is CASSLANSGEGYTF. The DNA for the CDR3 is TGTGCCAGCAGTTTGGCCAATTCAGGGGAAGGCTACACCTTC.

The rearrangement links TRBV2 to TRBJ2-1, with 11 bases identical to TRBD2. The V segment lost 5 bases and the J segment 8 bases; nucleotides outside the gene matches: 11. The CDR3 is made up of 16 amino acids. Germline CDR1 and CDR2: SNHLY and FYNNEI. The DNA for the CDR3 is TGTGCCAGCAGTCCCACTATAGCGGGGGGGAGGGATGAGCAGTTCTTC. Encoded protein: CASSPTIAGGRDEQFF.

V is TRBV15 and J is TRBJ2-7; 8 bases line up with TRBD1. The V segment lost 1 base and the J segment 4 bases; nucleotides outside the gene matches: 9. Germline V lookup: CDR1 LNHNV, CDR2 YYDKDF (reference sequence). The CDR3 contains 16 residues. The CDR3, as DNA: TGTGCCACCAGCAGAGGGACAGGGCTCGGTGGGTACGAGCAGTACTTC. Translated, it gives CATSRGTGLGGYEQYF.

The CDR3 DNA reads as TGTGCCAGCAGTAGAACTTCAGGGGGAACTGAAGCTTTCTTT. Translated, it gives CASSRTSGGTEAFF. The chain employs TRBV6-5 and TRBJ1-1; 7 bases fit TRBD1. V lost 5 bases to trimming and J lost 5 bases; unmatched junction nucleotides: 8. The CDR3 is 14 residues long. Per the germline V gene, CDR1 is MNHEY and CDR2 is SVGAGI.

The chain couples TRBV19 to TRBJ1-2; D might be TRBD1 (6 bases). CDR3 length: 14 residues. From germline, CDR1 is LNHDA and CDR2 SQIVND (reference sequence). V dropped 10 bases and J dropped 2 bases, with 17 bases sitting between them. The CDR3 bases are TGTGCCACCGCGCCCGCGGGGGCCAACTATGGCTACACCTTC. It specifies CATAPAGANYGYTF.

The chain couples TRBV5-1 to TRBJ1-1, with D uncertain. Per the germline V gene, CDR1 is SGHRS and CDR2 is YFSETQ. The ends were cut back, 4 bases at V and 0 bases at J, with 10 bases in the middle. The CDR3 consists of 14 residues. The CDR3 loop reads CASSPGDLNTEAFF. The DNA of the CDR3 is TGCGCCAGCAGCCCGGGAGACCTGAACACTGAAGCTTTCTTT.

The chain recombines TRBV6-5 with TRBJ2-5; TRBD1 might be the D (5 bases). The CDR3 contains 14 residues. Germline values: CDR1 MNHEY, CDR2 SVGAGI. V lost 8 bases and J 0 bases, leaving 13 bases between the germline ends. The DNA of the CDR3 is TGTGCCAGCTGTTTTGTAGGGGACCAAGAGACCCAGTACTTC. Translation: CASCFVGDQETQYF.

This chain uses TRBV18 with TRBJ1-1; 10 nucleotides line up with TRBD1. There are 18 residues in the CDR3. Per germline, CDR1 KGHSH and CDR2 LQKENI. The V segment lost 3 bases and the J segment 3 bases; nucleotides outside the gene matches: 13. As DNA, the CDR3 is TGTGCCAGCTCACCGTCACCGGGACAGGGGTTGGGGGACACTGAAGCTTTCTTT. Encoded protein: CASSPSPGQGLGDTEAFF. Looking up the rest from reference TRBV18 and TRBJ1-1 gives the full variable domain: NAGVMQNPRHLVRRRGQEARLRCSPMKGHSHVYWYRQLPEEGLKFMVYLQKENIIDESGMPKERFSAEFPKEGPSILRIQQVVRGDSAAYFCASSPSPGQGLGDTEAFFGQGTRLTVV.

The chain carries TRBV11-2 and TRBJ2-1; D ambiguous. Germline V gives CDR1 SGHAT, CDR2 FQNNGV. The CDR3 is 14 residues long. Between the trimmed V and J ends, which lost 1 base and 10 bases, there was a span of 14 bases. CDR3: CASSLGEEWLEQFF. The CDR3 DNA reads TGTGCCAGCAGCTTAGGAGAGGAGTGGTTAGAGCAGTTCTTC.

The V and J genes are TRBV7-9 and TRBJ1-1, with 8 bases matching TRBD1. V trimming: 2 bases; J trimming: 11 bases; junction bases outside the gene matches: 16. The CDR3 has 16 residues. CDR1 SEHNR and CDR2 FQNEAQ come from the germline V gene (reference sequence). The CDR3 coding sequence is TGTGCCAGCAGCTTAAGCCTCTCAGGGGGCTCCCTCACGGCTTTCTTT. Encoded protein: CASSLSLSGGSLTAFF. Variable domain in full (rest from reference TRBV7-9 and TRBJ1-1): DTGVSQNPRHKITKRGQNVTFRCDPISEHNRLYWYRQTLGQGPEFLTYFQNEAQLEKSRLLSDRFSAERPKGSFSTLEIQRTEQGDSAMYLCASSLSLSGGSLTAFFGQGTRLTVV.

This sequence joins TRBV5-6 and TRBJ1-5, with D uncertain. CDR3 length equals 16 residues. V was clipped by 4 bases and J by 1 base, with 15 bases between them. Germline CDR1 is SGHDT and CDR2 is YYEEEE. This CDR3 reads CASSRFTGGSNQPQHF. The CDR3 DNA follows: TGTGCCAGCAGCAGGTTCACCGGCGGGAGCAATCAGCCCCAGCATTTT.

The chain has TRBV6-1 and TRBJ1-2; TRBD1 is a possible D gene (6 bases). Germline V lookup: CDR1 MNHNS, CDR2 SASEGT. V dropped 3 bases and J dropped 4 bases, with 15 bases sitting between them. The CDR3 contains 15 residues. CDR3 in DNA: TGTGCCAGCAGTGAGGCCCCCGGACAGTTCTATGGCTACACCTTC. Residues: CASSEAPGQFYGYTF.